These T cell receptor beta chains were read from a single sample in a study of beta chain features in type 1 diabetes. Profiling relied on immunoSEQ multiplex PCR, and the TCRdb table lists in-frame clones only, not all of them. The sample yields 160,000 or so clones, roughly 10% seen once. Specimen: central memory CD4+ T cells from blood. The receptors here all came from a woman in her twenties or thirties with type 1 diabetes. Each CDR3 is given with its conserved first and last residue. A D gene is named only where the DNA matches it firmly. A clone size is listed for some rows: how often the clone was seen (once, few, many), or a class if it is expanded.

TRBV13	.	TRBJ2-7	TRBD2	CASSSTSGRPRHEQYF	TGTGCCAGCAGCTCAACTAGCGGGAGGCCACGTCACGAGCAGTACTTC
TRBV29-1	.	TRBJ1-2	TRBD1	CSAGTGERSYGYTF	TGCAGCGCCGGGACAGGGGAACGCTCATATGGCTACACCTTC
TRBV11-2	few	TRBJ2-2	.	CASSSSQDTGELFF	TGTGCCAGCAGCTCTTCGCAGGACACCGGGGAGCTGTTTTTT
TRBV7-9	few	TRBJ2-5	TRBD1	CASRPAGRGYRGETQYF	TGTGCCAGCAGACCGGCGGGCAGGGGGTATAGGGGAGAGACCCAGTACTTC
TRBV6-1	few	TRBJ1-5	.	CASSERGNNQPQHF	TGTGCCAGCAGTGAAAGGGGGAACAATCAGCCCCAGCATTTT
TRBV7-8	.	TRBJ2-2	.	CASSLVAGEGIGELFF	TGTGCCAGCAGCTTAGTTGCCGGAGAAGGAATCGGGGAGCTGTTTTTT
TRBV5-1	.	TRBJ2-1	TRBD2	CASSVGLAENDEQFF	TGCGCCAGCAGCGTGGGACTAGCCGAGAACGATGAGCAGTTCTTC
TRBV19	few	TRBJ1-1	TRBD1	CASSKDRGTEAFF	TGTGCCAGTAGTAAGGACAGGGGCACTGAAGCTTTCTTT
TRBV28	.	TRBJ2-5	.	CASSPIGGSGGKTQYF	TGTGCCAGCAGCCCAATCGGAGGGTCGGGTGGGAAGACCCAGTACTTC
TRBV2	.	TRBJ2-1	.	CASRSGGTYNEQFF	TGTGCCAGCCGGTCCGGCGGGACCTACAATGAGCAGTTCTTC
TRBV7-9	few	TRBJ2-5	.	CASSPSDGNQETQYF	TGTGCCAGCAGCCCCTCGGACGGGAATCAAGAGACCCAGTACTTC
TRBV7-9	.	TRBJ2-5	TRBD2	CASSRGGRGETQYF	TGTGCCAGCAGCCGAGGAGGGAGGGGAGAGACCCAGTACTTC
TRBV7-3	.	TRBJ1-4	TRBD1	CASSLEGTGTLLF	TGTGCCAGCAGCTTAGAGGGGACAGGCACCTTGCTCTTT
TRBV29-1	few	TRBJ2-5	TRBD1	CSVTPGQVPSETQYF	TGCAGCGTTACCCCGGGACAGGTCCCGTCGGAGACCCAGTACTTC
TRBV25-1	.	TRBJ2-2	.	CASSEFSTGELFF	TGTGCCAGCAGTGAATTTAGCACCGGGGAGCTGTTTTTT
TRBV7-9	few	TRBJ2-1	TRBD2	CASPGLAGGWGYNEQFF	TGTGCCAGTCCGGGACTAGCGGGAGGTTGGGGATACAATGAGCAGTTCTTC
TRBV11-2	.	TRBJ2-1	TRBD2	CASSLGTSGRARNEQFF	TGTGCCAGCAGCTTAGGGACTAGCGGGAGGGCTCGGAATGAGCAGTTCTTC
TRBV7-9	many	TRBJ2-6	.	CASSFGYSGANVLTF	TGTGCCAGCAGCTTCGGTTACTCTGGGGCCAACGTCCTGACTTTC
TRBV7-9	.	TRBJ1-2	.	CASARDLYGYTF	TGTGCCAGCGCCAGGGATCTCTATGGCTACACCTTC
TRBV18	.	TRBJ2-2	TRBD2	CASSPRPSGRTGELFF	TGTGCCAGCTCACCACGCCCTAGCGGGAGGACCGGGGAGCTGTTTTTT
TRBV10-3	few	TRBJ2-2	.	CAISVTPPDTGELFF	TGTGCCATCAGTGTTACCCCCCCAGACACCGGGGAGCTGTTTTTT
TRBV15	once	TRBJ2-7	.	CATSRDRAVSYEQYF	TGTGCCACCAGCAGAGATCGAGCGGTCTCCTACGAGCAGTACTTC
TRBV14	few	TRBJ2-7	TRBD2	CASSHFSLAGYEQYF	TGTGCCAGCAGCCATTTTAGTCTAGCGGGCTACGAGCAGTACTTC
TRBV10-3	few	TRBJ2-1	TRBD2	CAIRASGSTYNEQFF	TGTGCCATCAGGGCTAGCGGGAGCACCTACAATGAGCAGTTCTTC
TRBV28	.	TRBJ1-1	.	CASSLAQGPEAFF	TGTGCCAGCAGTTTAGCCCAGGGTCCTGAAGCTTTCTTT
TRBV28	few	TRBJ1-5	.	CASSHGGGNQPQHF	TGTGCCAGCAGTCACGGGGGTGGCAATCAGCCCCAGCATTTT
TRBV7-9	few	TRBJ1-2	.	CASSLATAATYGYTF	TGTGCCAGCAGCTTAGCGACAGCAGCTACATATGGCTACACCTTC
TRBV10-3	.	TRBJ2-1	TRBD2	CATRPGLARHEQFF	TGTGCCACCAGACCGGGACTAGCGAGGCATGAGCAGTTCTTC
TRBV5-6	.	TRBJ2-2	.	CASSLGALGGELFF	TGTGCCAGCAGCTTGGGGGCCTTGGGCGGGGAGCTGTTTTTT
TRBV5-1	many	TRBJ2-7	.	CASSLVPGYEQYF	TGCGCCAGCAGCTTGGTTCCAGGGTACGAGCAGTACTTC
TRBV4-1	few	TRBJ1-1	TRBD1	CASSQDKGQGAEAFF	TGCGCCAGCAGCCAGGATAAAGGACAGGGCGCTGAAGCTTTCTTT
TRBV2	.	TRBJ2-3	TRBD1	CASSAGQGGTTQYF	TGTGCCAGCAGTGCGGGACAGGGCGGGACTACGCAGTATTTT
TRBV5-1	few	TRBJ2-7	.	CASSLARDYEQYF	TGCGCCAGCAGCTTGGCCAGGGACTACGAGCAGTACTTC
TRBV10-3	few	TRBJ2-2	TRBD2	CAISDRAGDTGELFF	TGTGCCATCAGTGATCGGGCGGGGGACACCGGGGAGCTGTTTTTT
TRBV5-4	few	TRBJ2-5	TRBD2	CASSSGTSLQETQYF	TGTGCCAGCAGCTCCGGGACTAGCCTTCAAGAGACCCAGTACTTC
TRBV7-7	few	TRBJ2-1	TRBD2	CASSPNPSGTSEQFF	TGTGCTAGCAGCCCAAACCCTAGCGGAACGAGTGAGCAGTTCTTC
TRBV7-9	few	TRBJ1-2	.	CASSPFNRDGYTF	TGTGCCAGCAGCCCATTTAACAGGGATGGCTACACCTTC
TRBV7-3	few	TRBJ2-5	TRBD2	CASSFSGRAWETQYF	TGTGCCAGCAGCTTTTCCGGGAGGGCCTGGGAGACCCAGTACTTC
TRBV18	few	TRBJ2-7	TRBD1	CASSDREQGDEQYF	TGTGCCAGCTCGGATCGCGAACAGGGGGACGAGCAGTACTTC
TRBV19	.	TRBJ2-3	TRBD1	CASSPDRADTQYF	TGTGCCAGTAGTCCGGACAGGGCAGATACGCAGTATTTT
TRBV9	.	TRBJ2-5	.	CASSVPGLETQYF	TGTGCCAGCAGCGTTCCAGGGTTAGAGACCCAGTACTTC
TRBV9	few	TRBJ1-1	TRBD1	CASNRGQGNTEAFF	TGTGCCAGCAATCGGGGACAGGGGAACACTGAAGCTTTCTTT
TRBV27	few	TRBJ2-7	TRBD2	CASREAGTSGSGEQYF	TGTGCCAGCAGAGAGGCCGGGACTAGCGGGAGTGGGGAGCAGTACTTC
TRBV11-2	.	TRBJ2-3	.	CASSSDIVDTQYF	TGTGCCAGCAGCTCGGACATCGTGGATACGCAGTATTTT
TRBV29-1	.	TRBJ2-1	.	CSVARVDGEQFF	TGCAGCGTTGCCAGGGTGGACGGTGAGCAGTTCTTC
TRBV6-4	.	TRBJ2-3	TRBD1	CASSSGTGSDTQYF	TGTGCCAGCAGTTCCGGGACAGGGTCAGATACGCAGTATTTT
TRBV28	few	TRBJ2-1	.	CASSLGLLREQFF	TGTGCCAGCAGTTTGGGACTGCTCCGTGAGCAGTTCTTC
TRBV7-9	.	TRBJ1-2	TRBD1	CASSLEMTGLGYTF	TGTGCCAGCAGCCTAGAAATGACAGGGCTTGGCTACACCTTC
TRBV28	.	TRBJ2-7	.	CASSDSSSYEQYF	TGTGCCAGCAGTGACAGTAGCTCCTACGAGCAGTACTTC
TRBV25-1	.	TRBJ1-5	.	CASSEWESQPQHF	TGTGCCAGCAGTGAATGGGAGTCCCAGCCCCAGCATTTT
TRBV14	.	TRBJ2-7	TRBD1	CASSQGTGTHEQYF	TGTGCCAGCAGCCAAGGGACAGGGACCCACGAGCAGTACTTC
TRBV7-9	.	TRBJ2-7	TRBD2	CASSWTSGSYEQYF	TGTGCCAGCAGCTGGACTAGCGGTTCCTACGAGCAGTACTTC
TRBV14	.	TRBJ1-2	.	CASSQGQTTPYGYTF	TGTGCCAGCAGCCAAGGACAAACCACTCCCTATGGCTACACCTTC